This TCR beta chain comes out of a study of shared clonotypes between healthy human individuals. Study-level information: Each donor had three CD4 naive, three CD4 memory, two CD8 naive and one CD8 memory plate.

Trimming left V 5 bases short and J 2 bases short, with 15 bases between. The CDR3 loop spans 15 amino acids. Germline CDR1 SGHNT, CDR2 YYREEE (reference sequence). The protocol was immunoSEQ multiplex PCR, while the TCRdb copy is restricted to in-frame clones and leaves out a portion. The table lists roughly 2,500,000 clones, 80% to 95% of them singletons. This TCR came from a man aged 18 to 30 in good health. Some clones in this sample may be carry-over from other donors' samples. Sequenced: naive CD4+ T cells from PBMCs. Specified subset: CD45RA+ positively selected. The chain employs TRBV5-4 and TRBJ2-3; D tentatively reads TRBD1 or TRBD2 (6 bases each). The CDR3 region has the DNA TGTGCCAGCAGGGGGGGCGGGACCCCCACAGATACGCAGTATTTT. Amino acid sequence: CASRGGGTPTDTQYF.